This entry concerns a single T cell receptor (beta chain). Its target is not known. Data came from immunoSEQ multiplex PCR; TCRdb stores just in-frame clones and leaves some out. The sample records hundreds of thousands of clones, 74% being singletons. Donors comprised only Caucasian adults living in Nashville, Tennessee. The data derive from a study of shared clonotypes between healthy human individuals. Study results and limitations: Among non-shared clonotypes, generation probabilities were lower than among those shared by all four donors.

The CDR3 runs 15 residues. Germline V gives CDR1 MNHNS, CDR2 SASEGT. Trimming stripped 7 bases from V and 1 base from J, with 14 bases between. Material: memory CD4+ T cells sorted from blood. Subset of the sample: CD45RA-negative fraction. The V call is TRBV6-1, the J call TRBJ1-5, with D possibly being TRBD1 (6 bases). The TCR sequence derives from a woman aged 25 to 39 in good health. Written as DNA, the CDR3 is TGTGCCAGCACTATAGGGACACTCAGCAATCAGCCCCAGCATTTT. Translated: CASTIGTLSNQPQHF.